This T cell receptor beta chain emerged from a study of CD8+ T cells in alopecia areata. Study summary: Using the percentage of affected scalp area, treated patients' severity was scored.

Treatment meaning: oral pan-JAK inhibitor, 5-10 mg twice daily. Sorting separated CD4+ and CD8+ T cells out of PBMCs. The CDR3 is 15 residues long. Per germline, CDR1 SGHTA and CDR2 FQGNSA. V was shortened by 1 base and J by 2 bases, with 10 bases between the two germline ends. The sample holds one count of this clone. Extracted RNA was reverse transcribed, and the resulting cDNA served as sequencing template. TCRdb's copy holds only in-frame clones and misses some; the assay was immunoSEQ multiplex PCR. The sample includes over 150,000 clones, roughly three fifths of them seen just once. The sequence was obtained from a human donor with alopecia areata. The chain employs TRBV7-2 and TRBJ2-3; perhaps TRBD1 as D (6 bases). The specimen was CD4+ T cells sorted from blood, collected at week 4, from a patient treated with tofacitinib. The CDR3 protein is CASSLGGHPTDTQYF. In nucleotides, the CDR3 is TGTGCCAGCAGCTTAGGGGGGCACCCCACAGATACGCAGTATTTT.